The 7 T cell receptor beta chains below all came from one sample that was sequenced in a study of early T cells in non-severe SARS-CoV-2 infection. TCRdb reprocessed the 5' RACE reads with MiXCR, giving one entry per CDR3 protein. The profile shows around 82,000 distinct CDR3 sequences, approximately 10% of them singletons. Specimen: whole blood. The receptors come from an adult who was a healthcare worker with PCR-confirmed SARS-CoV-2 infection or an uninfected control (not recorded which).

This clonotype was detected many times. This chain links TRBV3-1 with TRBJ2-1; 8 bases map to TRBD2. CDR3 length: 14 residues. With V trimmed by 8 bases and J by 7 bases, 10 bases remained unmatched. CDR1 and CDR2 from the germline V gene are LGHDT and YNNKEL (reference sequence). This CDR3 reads CASAPGGGQNEQFF. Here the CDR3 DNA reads TGTGCCAGCGCGCCCGGGGGGGGGCAGAATGAGCAGTTCTTC.

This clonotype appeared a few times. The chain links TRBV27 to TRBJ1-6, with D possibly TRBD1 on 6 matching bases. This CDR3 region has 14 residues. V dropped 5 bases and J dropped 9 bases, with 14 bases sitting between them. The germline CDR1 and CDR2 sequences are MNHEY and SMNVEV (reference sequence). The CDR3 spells CASSMTGATSPLHF. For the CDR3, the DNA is TGTGCCAGCAGTATGACGGGGGCGACTTCACCCCTCCACTTT.

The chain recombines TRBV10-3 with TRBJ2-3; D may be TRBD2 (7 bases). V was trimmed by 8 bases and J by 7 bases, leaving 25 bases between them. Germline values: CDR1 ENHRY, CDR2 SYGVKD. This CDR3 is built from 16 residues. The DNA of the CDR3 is TGTGCCATCGGTGGCAGGGGACCTAGCGGAACCAATACGCAGTATTTT. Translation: CAIGGRGPSGTNTQYF.

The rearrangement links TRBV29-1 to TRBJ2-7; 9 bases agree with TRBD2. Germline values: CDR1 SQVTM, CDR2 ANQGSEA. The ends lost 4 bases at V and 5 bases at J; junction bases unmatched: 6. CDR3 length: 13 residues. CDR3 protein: CSVGGAGGDEQYF. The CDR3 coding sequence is TGCAGCGTTGGCGGTGCGGGAGGGGACGAGCAGTACTTC.

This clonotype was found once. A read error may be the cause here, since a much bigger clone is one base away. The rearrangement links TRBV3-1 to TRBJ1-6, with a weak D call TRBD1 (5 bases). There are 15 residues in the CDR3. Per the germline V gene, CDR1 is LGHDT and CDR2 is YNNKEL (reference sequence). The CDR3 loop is CVSSQSPGMGSPLHF. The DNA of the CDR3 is TGTGTCAGCAGCCAAAGCCCAGGGATGGGTTCACCCCTCCACTTT.

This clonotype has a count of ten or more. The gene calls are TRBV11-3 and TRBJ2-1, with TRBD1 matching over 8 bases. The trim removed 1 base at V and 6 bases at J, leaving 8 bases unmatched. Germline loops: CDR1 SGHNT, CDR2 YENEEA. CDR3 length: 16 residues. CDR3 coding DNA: TGTGCCAGCAGCTTAGGTACAGGGGGAATCGGCAATGAGCAGTTCTTC. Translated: CASSLGTGGIGNEQFF.

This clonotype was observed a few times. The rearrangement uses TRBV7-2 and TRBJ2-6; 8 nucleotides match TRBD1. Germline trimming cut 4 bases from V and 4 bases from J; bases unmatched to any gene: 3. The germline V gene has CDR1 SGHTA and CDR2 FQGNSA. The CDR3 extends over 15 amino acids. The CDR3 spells CASSSGGSGANVLTF. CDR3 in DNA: TGTGCCAGCAGCTCAGGGGGCTCGGGGGCCAACGTCCTGACTTTC.